This TCR beta chain was obtained from a study of low-dose radiotherapy and immunotherapy resistance in tumors. At the level of the study: Each fraction given to Cohort 2 every two weeks delivered 1 Gy, and the total reached 13 Gy over 26 weeks. Participants were given intravenous cyclophosphamide 200 mg/m2 every two weeks, one day before radiation and immunotherapy. Daily, from cycle 1 day 1 and for four cycles, patients took oral aspirin 300 mg.

On this clonotype itself: A read error is possible here, since a much larger clone lies one base away.

This sample's time point: before trial treatment. Gene-specific TRAV and TRBV primers were used for first-strand cDNA, covering alpha and beta chains. The authors ran around 22 PCR cycles to amplify TCRs with a constant-region primer and V-primer adapter. TCRdb independently ran MiXCR on the reads; one entry per CDR3 protein. The repertoire holds more than 50,000 distinct CDR3 sequences, with roughly a quarter as singletons. This clonotype originated in a male donor with prostate cancer. Material: PBMCs, obtained before treatment.

For the CDR3, the DNA is TGTTCCAGTAGTAACCCTTGGACTAGCGGGTACACAGATACGCAGTATTTT. This translates into CSSSNPWTSGYTDTQYF. This sequence joins TRBV19 and TRBJ2-3; 11 bases are a match to TRBD2. The germline CDR1 and CDR2 sequences are LNHDA and SQIVND (reference sequence). The CDR3 consists of 17 residues.